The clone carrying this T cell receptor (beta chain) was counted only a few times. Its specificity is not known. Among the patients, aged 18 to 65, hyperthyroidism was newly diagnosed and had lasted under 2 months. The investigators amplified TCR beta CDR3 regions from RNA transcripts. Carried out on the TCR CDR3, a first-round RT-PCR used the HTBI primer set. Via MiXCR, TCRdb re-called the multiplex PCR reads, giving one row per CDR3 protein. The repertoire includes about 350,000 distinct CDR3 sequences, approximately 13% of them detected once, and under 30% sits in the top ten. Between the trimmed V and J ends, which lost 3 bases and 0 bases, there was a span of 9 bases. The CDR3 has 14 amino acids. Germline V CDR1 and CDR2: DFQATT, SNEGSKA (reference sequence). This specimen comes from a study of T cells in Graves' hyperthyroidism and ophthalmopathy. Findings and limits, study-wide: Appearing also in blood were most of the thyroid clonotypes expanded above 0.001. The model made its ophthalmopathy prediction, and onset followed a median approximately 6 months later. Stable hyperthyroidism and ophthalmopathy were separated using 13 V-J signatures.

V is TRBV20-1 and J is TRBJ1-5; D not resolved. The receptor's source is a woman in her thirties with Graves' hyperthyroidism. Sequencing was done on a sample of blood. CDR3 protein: CSASPGNSNQPQHF. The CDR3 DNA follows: TGCAGTGCTAGCCCGGGAAATAGCAATCAGCCCCAGCATTTT.